A single T cell receptor (beta chain) is shown here with its context. What it binds is not known. The source of the sample is a study of breast tumors, draining lymph nodes, adjacent tissues. The lymph nodes were axillary draining lymph nodes from breast cancer patients. Study conclusions and caveats: Tumor repertoires ranked between lymph nodes and nontumor tissue in diversity, with V and J gene preferences. Most tumor T cells seemingly derive from lymph node, then expand in tumor.

TCRdb called the multiplex PCR reads again in MiXCR, with one record for every CDR3 protein. Of 170,000 or so distinct CDR3 sequences in the sample, around a third were seen once. The TCR originated in a female donor with breast cancer. Some clones in this sample may be carry-over from other donors' samples. The specimen sequenced was axillary lymph node tissue.

The CDR3 loop reads CASNTGTGGRGGQETQYF. The CDR3 coding sequence is TGTGCCAGCAACACAGGGACAGGGGGCAGAGGGGGCCAAGAGACCCAGTACTTC. The chain is built from TRBV6-5 and TRBJ2-5, with 12 bases matching TRBD1. Germline CDR1 MNHEY, CDR2 SVGAGI. Trimming took 7 bases from V and 1 from J; bases not matched to a gene: 13. This CDR3 is 18 amino acids long.